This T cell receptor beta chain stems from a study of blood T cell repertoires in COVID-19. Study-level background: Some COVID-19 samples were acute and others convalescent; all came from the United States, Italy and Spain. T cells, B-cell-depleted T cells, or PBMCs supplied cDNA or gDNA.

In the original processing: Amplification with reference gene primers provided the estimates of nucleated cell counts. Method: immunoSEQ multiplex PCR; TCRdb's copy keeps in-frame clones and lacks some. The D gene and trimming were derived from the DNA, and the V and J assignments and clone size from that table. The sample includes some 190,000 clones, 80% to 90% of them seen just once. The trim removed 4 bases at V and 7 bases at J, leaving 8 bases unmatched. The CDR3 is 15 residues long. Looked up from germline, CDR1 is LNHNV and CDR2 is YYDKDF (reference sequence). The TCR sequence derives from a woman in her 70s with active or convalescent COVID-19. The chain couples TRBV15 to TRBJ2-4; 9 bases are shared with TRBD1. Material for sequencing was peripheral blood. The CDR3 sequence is CATSNRGTGPNIQYF. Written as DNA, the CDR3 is TGTGCCACCAGCAACCGCGGGACAGGGCCCAACATTCAGTACTTC.